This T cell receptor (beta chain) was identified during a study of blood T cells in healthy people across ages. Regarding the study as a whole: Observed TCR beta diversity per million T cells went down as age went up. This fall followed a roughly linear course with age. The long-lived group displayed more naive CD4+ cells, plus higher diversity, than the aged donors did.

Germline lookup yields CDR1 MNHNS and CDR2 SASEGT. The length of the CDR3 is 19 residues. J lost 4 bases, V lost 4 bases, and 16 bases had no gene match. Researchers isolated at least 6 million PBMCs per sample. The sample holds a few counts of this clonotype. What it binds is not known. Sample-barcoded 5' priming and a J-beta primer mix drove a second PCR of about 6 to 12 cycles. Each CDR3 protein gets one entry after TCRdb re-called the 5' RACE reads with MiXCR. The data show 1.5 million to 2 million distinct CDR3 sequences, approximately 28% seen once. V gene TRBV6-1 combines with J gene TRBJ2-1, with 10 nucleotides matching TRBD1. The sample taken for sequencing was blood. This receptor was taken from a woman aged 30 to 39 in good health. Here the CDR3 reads CASSGRSLGGTGEYNEQFF. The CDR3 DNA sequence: TGTGCCAGCAGTGGACGAAGCCTTGGAGGGACAGGGGAATACAATGAGCAGTTCTTC.